This entry lists 32 T cell receptor beta chains sequenced from one sample in a study of Ad26.COV2.S vaccination and SARS-CoV-2 variants. Stated treatment: around 19 received Ad26.COV2.S at low or high dose, single or two shots; about 5 received placebo; per-sample allocation not given. Sampling took place 63 days after the first vaccine or placebo injection. The data were produced by immunoSEQ multiplex PCR, yet TCRdb's version contains in-frame clones alone and is incomplete. The sample has hundreds of thousands of clones; about nine tenths are singletons. This specimen consisted of peripheral blood, obtained in a trial of Ad26.COV2.S vaccine versus placebo. These receptors were obtained from a person between 18 and 60 years old who received the Ad26.COV2.S COVID-19 vaccine or a placebo.

The V call is TRBV25-1, the J call TRBJ2-7, with D perhaps matching TRBD1 or TRBD2 (5 bases each). The CDR3 totals 14 residues. The germline gives CDR1 MGHDK, CDR2 SYGVNS. Trimming took off 6 bases at V and 4 bases at J, with 16 bases between the two ends. CDR3 residues: CASRSGTDVYEQYF. The CDR3 DNA follows: TGTGCCAGCAGGTCCGGGACCGATGTTTACGAGCAGTACTTC.

The chain joins TRBV30 to TRBJ2-7, with 8 bases aligning to TRBD2. CDR1 is GTSNPN and CDR2 is SVGIG in the germline V gene (reference sequence). This CDR3 spans 13 amino acids. V dropped 4 bases and J dropped 11; count of bases not matched to a gene: 13. The CDR3 coding sequence is TGTGCCTGGATCCTACCCGGGGGGGCCCAGAAGTACTTC. The encoded protein is CAWILPGGAQKYF.

The gene calls are TRBV28 and TRBJ2-3; 11 nucleotides match TRBD1. J lost 4 bases, V lost 6 bases, and 6 bases had no gene match. This CDR3 has 15 residues. CDR1 MDHEN and CDR2 SYDVKM come from the germline V gene. CDR3 sequence (DNA): TGTGCCAGCAGCTCGGCGGGACAGGGGGCAGATACGCAGTATTTT. Its translation: CASSSAGQGADTQYF.

The rearrangement joins TRBV27 to TRBJ2-7; no firm D call. Trimming cost V 5 bases and J 6 bases, with 8 bases left between them. The CDR3 has 11 residues. Per germline, CDR1 MNHEY and CDR2 SMNVEV (reference sequence). Written as DNA, the CDR3 is TGTGCCAGCAGTATGGGCCTCGAGCAGTACTTC. As protein: CASSMGLEQYF.

This sequence joins TRBV19 and TRBJ2-7, with TRBD1 as a possible D gene (6 bases). Trimming pared 11 bases from V and 0 bases from J, leaving 14 bases between. The CDR3 length is 13 residues. The germline gives CDR1 LNHDA, CDR2 SQIVND (reference sequence). This CDR3 is CASSQGVSYEQYF. The CDR3 coding sequence is TGTGCCTCTTCACAGGGCGTCTCCTACGAGCAGTACTTC. Variable domain in full (rest from reference TRBV19 and TRBJ2-7): DGGITQSPKYLFRKEGQNVTLSCEQNLNHDAMYWYRQDPGQGLRLIYYSQIVNDFQKGDIAEGYSVSREKKESFPLTVTSAQKNPTAFYLCASSQGVSYEQYFGPGTRLTVT.

The chain combines TRBV7-9 with TRBJ2-7, with TRBD2 matching over 14 bases. With 5 bases clipped from V and 1 base from J, the junction kept 7 bases outside the gene matches. From germline, CDR1 is SEHNR and CDR2 FQNEAQ (reference sequence). The CDR3 extends over 17 amino acids. The CDR3 loop reads CASSPGLAGARSYEQYF. Written as DNA, the CDR3 is TGTGCCAGCAGCCCGGGACTAGCGGGAGCCCGATCCTACGAGCAGTACTTC.

V gene TRBV23-1 combines with J gene TRBJ2-1; D possibly corresponds to TRBD2 (5 bases). TRBV23-1 is given ORF status, its function remaining uncertain. The CDR3 contains 19 residues. V gave up 2 bases and J gave up 10 bases, with 30 bases separating them. This chain's CDR3 is CASSQEKLEWDSPGNEQFF. The CDR3 region has the DNA TGCGCCAGCAGTCAAGAGAAGTTAGAATGGGATTCCCCCGGGAACGAGCAGTTCTTC.

The chain couples TRBV28 to TRBJ1-1, with TRBD1 identical over 8 bases. The CDR3 spans 14 residues. The germline CDR1 and CDR2 sequences are MDHEN and SYDVKM. Germline trimming cut 6 bases from V and 5 bases from J; bases unmatched to any gene: 8. DNA for the CDR3: TGTGCCAGCAGGACAGGGGCCCTGGGGACTGAAGCTTTCTTT. Its protein product is CASRTGALGTEAFF.

The J gene is TRBJ2-3, the V gene TRBV6-2 or TRBV6-3; D is unclear. CDR1 is MNHEY, CDR2 SVGEGT, per germline. The V end was cut by 6 bases, the J end by 2 bases, with 6 bases between. This CDR3 has 12 residues. In DNA form, the CDR3 reads TGTGCCAGCAGCCGGAACACAGATACGCAGTATTTT. Its translation: CASSRNTDTQYF.

The chain couples TRBV6-2 or TRBV6-3 to TRBJ2-7; TRBD1 matches 7 bases. Germline assignment: CDR1 MNHEY and CDR2 SVGEGT. The trim removed 6 bases at V and 6 bases at J, leaving 11 bases unmatched. There are 14 residues in the CDR3. CDR3 in DNA: TGTGCCAGCAGCGTAGCAGGGGGTATCCGCGAGCAGTACTTC. It encodes CASSVAGGIREQYF.

The V and J genes are TRBV11-2 and TRBJ2-1, with 8 bases fitting TRBD2. The CDR3 is made up of 15 amino acids. The V segment lost 4 bases and the J segment 5 bases; nucleotides outside the gene matches: 7. Germline CDR1 and CDR2: SGHAT and FQNNGV. For the CDR3, the DNA is TGTGCCAGCAGCTCGCTGGGACTAGAGCACAATGAGCAGTTCTTC. This gives the protein CASSSLGLEHNEQFF.

The rearrangement joins TRBV5-6 to TRBJ1-6; tentatively, D is TRBD1 (6 bases). The V end lost 0 bases, the J end lost 6 bases, and 10 bases lay between the germline ends. The germline CDR1 and CDR2 sequences are SGHDT and YYEEEE. The CDR3 loop spans 15 amino acids. The chain's CDR3 is CASSLAAGVNSPLHF. CDR3 DNA: TGTGCCAGCAGCTTGGCCGCAGGGGTTAATTCACCCCTCCACTTT.

The genes are TRBV7-9 and TRBJ1-3; D not resolved. CDR1 is SEHNR, CDR2 FQNEAQ, per germline (reference sequence). The CDR3 consists of 12 residues. Trimming stripped 0 bases from V and 4 bases from J, with 1 base between. As DNA, the CDR3 is TGTGCCAGCAGCTTAGCCGGAAACACCATATATTTT. It encodes CASSLAGNTIYF.

The rearrangement joins TRBV9 to TRBJ2-1, with TRBD2 matching 12 bases. The CDR3 has 16 residues. After removal of 4 bases from V and 5 bases from J, the junction contained 7 bases not matched to a gene. Germline lookup yields CDR1 SGDLS and CDR2 YYNGEE. The CDR3 bases are TGTGCCAGCAGCTCCTCCGGGACTAGCGGGCACAATGAGCAGTTCTTC. Translating it yields CASSSSGTSGHNEQFF.

This chain joins TRBV7-2 and TRBJ2-7; TRBD2 might be the D (6 bases). The CDR3 is made up of 15 amino acids. The germline CDR1 and CDR2 sequences are SGHTA and FQGNSA. V was cut by 1 base and J by 4 bases, with 14 bases left in between. This chain's CDR3 is CASSLGGPGGYEQYF. The CDR3 coding sequence is TGTGCCAGCAGCTTAGGGGGACCCGGGGGATACGAGCAGTACTTC.

This sequence joins TRBV9 and TRBJ2-1; 7 nucleotides line up with TRBD2. The germline V gene encodes CDR1 SGDLS and CDR2 YYNGEE. The CDR3 covers 14 residues. V was clipped by 3 bases and J by 3 bases; unmatched bases: 3. The CDR3 spells CASSGGLGYNEQFF. DNA of the CDR3: TGTGCCAGCAGCGGCGGACTAGGCTACAATGAGCAGTTCTTC.

The gene calls are TRBV5-1 and TRBJ2-4, with D perhaps matching TRBD1 (6 bases). CDR3 length equals 15 residues. Germline CDR1 is SGHRS and CDR2 is YFSETQ. The V gene lost 4 bases and the J gene lost 1 base, with 12 bases spanning the gap. The CDR3 sequence is CASSKRQDAKNIQYF. CDR3 in DNA: TGCGCCAGCAGCAAAAGACAGGATGCCAAAAACATTCAGTACTTC. Looking up the rest from reference TRBV5-1 and TRBJ2-4 gives the full variable domain: KAGVTQTPRYLIKTRGQQVTLSCSPISGHRSVSWYQQTPGQGLQFLFEYFSETQRNKGNFPGRFSGRQFSNSRSEMNVSTLELGDSALYLCASSKRQDAKNIQYFGAGTRLSVL.

This chain uses TRBV2 with TRBJ1-6; D unresolved. This CDR3 comprises 13 residues. Trimming cost V 6 bases and J 7 bases, with 10 bases left between them. Looked up from germline, CDR1 is SNHLY and CDR2 is FYNNEI. Here the CDR3 reads CASRVENNSPLHF. The CDR3, as DNA: TGTGCCAGCAGGGTAGAGAACAATTCACCCCTCCACTTT.

The chain is built from TRBV29-1 and TRBJ2-6; either TRBD1 or TRBD2 may fit D (5 bases each). Germline loops: CDR1 SQVTM, CDR2 ANQGSEA. V lost 4 bases and J 4 bases, leaving 8 bases between the germline ends. The CDR3 extends over 13 amino acids. CDR3 residues: CSVVWDGANVLTF. DNA for the CDR3: TGCAGCGTTGTCTGGGACGGGGCCAACGTCCTGACTTTC.

This clone has just a few counts. This chain joins TRBV18 and TRBJ2-1; TRBD1 aligns across 8 bases. Germline V gene sequence: CDR1 KGHSH, CDR2 LQKENI. The junction had 6 bases not matched to a gene; V was cut back by 6 bases and J by 5 bases. This CDR3 comprises 14 residues. CDR3 nucleotide sequence: TGTGCCAGCTCGGAACAGGGGGACAACAATGAGCAGTTCTTC. It specifies CASSEQGDNNEQFF.

V is TRBV24-1 and J is TRBJ2-7; 7 bases fit TRBD1. Trimming took 10 bases from V and 5 from J; bases not matched to a gene: 7. Germline lookup yields CDR1 KGHDR and CDR2 SFDVKD. This CDR3 contains 12 residues. CDR3 bases: TGTGCCACTCAGGGGGATTCCAACGAGCAGTACTTC. Protein product: CATQGDSNEQYF.

V usage is TRBV6-5 and J usage is TRBJ2-7; D possibly matches TRBD1 or TRBD2 (6 bases each). CDR1 and CDR2 (germline): MNHEY, SVGAGI. V lost 4 bases, J lost 7 bases, and 20 bases lay in between. This CDR3 contains 15 residues. The CDR3 is CASSSGGAFFGEQYF. Written as DNA, the CDR3 is TGTGCCAGCAGTTCCGGGGGCGCCTTCTTCGGAGAGCAGTACTTC.

The chain couples TRBV2 to TRBJ1-2; 7 bases line up with TRBD1. Trimming at V came to 3 bases and at J to 4 bases, leaving 23 bases not matched to a gene. The CDR3 runs 20 residues. Per germline, CDR1 SNHLY and CDR2 FYNNEI. DNA for the CDR3: TGTGCCAGCAGTGAGGGGACTATGTTGATAGGGGGCGAGGGTTTCTATGGCTACACCTTC. Protein sequence: CASSEGTMLIGGEGFYGYTF. The full variable domain, rest sourced from reference TRBV2 and TRBJ1-2, is EPEVTQTPSHQVTQMGQEVILRCVPISNHLYFYWYRQILGQKVEFLVSFYNNEISEKSEIFDDQFSVERPDGSNFTLKIRSTKLEDSAMYFCASSEGTMLIGGEGFYGYTFGSGTRLTVV.

This chain joins TRBV27 and TRBJ2-2; TRBD2 agrees at 8 bases. The trim removed 5 bases at V and 3 bases at J, leaving 8 bases unmatched. Germline V gene sequence: CDR1 MNHEY, CDR2 SMNVEV (reference sequence). The CDR3 length is 16 residues. This chain's CDR3 is CASSPLGTSYTGELFF. The DNA of the CDR3 is TGTGCCAGCAGTCCCCTGGGGACTAGTTACACCGGGGAGCTGTTTTTT.

V is TRBV21-1 and J is TRBJ2-1. TRBV21-1 is marked as a pseudogene. CDR3 length equals 14 residues. The CDR3 DNA reads as TGTGCCAGCAGCAAAGGGGACCTGTACAATGAGCAGTTCTTC. This codes for CASSKGDLYNEQFF.

CDR3 coding DNA: TGTGCCAGCAGTTACAAAGTTACAGGGGGCAATCAGCCCCAGCATTTT. Translation gives CASSYKVTGGNQPQHF. This chain connects TRBV6-6 to TRBJ1-5; TRBD1 aligns across 7 bases. This CDR3 region has 16 residues. The ends lost 2 bases at V and 2 bases at J; junction bases unmatched: 6. CDR1 is MNHNY, CDR2 SVGAGI, per germline (reference sequence).

The rearrangement joins TRBV6-5 to TRBJ2-7; 9 bases fit TRBD2. Losses at the gene ends were 8 bases for V and 6 bases for J; bases not matched to a gene: 11. Germline CDR1 is MNHEY and CDR2 is SVGAGI. The CDR3 sequence is 14 residues long. The DNA for the CDR3 is TGTGCCAGCGGACCGGTAGCGGGAGCTATCGAGCAGTACTTC. Amino acid sequence: CASGPVAGAIEQYF.

V and J are TRBV5-6 and TRBJ1-3; no definite D call. This CDR3 is 13 amino acids long. Between the trimmed V and J ends, which lost 4 bases and 2 bases, there was a span of 7 bases. CDR1 and CDR2 from the germline V gene are SGHDT and YYEEEE. The CDR3 DNA reads as TGTGCCAGCAGCGCCTTCACTGGAAACACCATATATTTT. Translation gives CASSAFTGNTIYF.

The chain joins TRBV3-1 (or the pseudogene TRBV3-2) to TRBJ1-1; D not certain. The V end lost 2 bases, the J end lost 7 bases, and 5 bases lay between the germline ends. Per germline, CDR1 LGHDT and CDR2 YNNKEL (reference sequence). The CDR3 covers 11 residues. CDR3 amino acids: CASSQNGEAFF. In DNA form, the CDR3 reads TGTGCCAGCAGCCAAAACGGTGAAGCTTTCTTT.

This clone was recorded once. CDR3 sequence reads: CASRPVGTGTEAFF. For the CDR3, the DNA is TGTGCCAGCAGACCAGTAGGGACAGGCACTGAAGCTTTCTTT. This chain connects TRBV5-4 to TRBJ1-1; TRBD1 matches at 8 bases. CDR3 length: 14 amino acids. Germline V gene data show CDR1 as SGHNT and CDR2 as YYREEE (reference sequence). V was pared by 5 bases and J by 4 bases, with 7 bases of the junction left unmatched.

The chain has TRBV6-2 or TRBV6-3 and TRBJ2-7; no clear D. CDR1 is MNHEY and CDR2 is SVGEGT in the germline V gene. Trimming removed 2 bases from V and 3 bases from J, with 8 bases in between. The CDR3 length is 13 residues. CDR3 protein: CASSYEMVYEQYF. For the CDR3, the DNA is TGTGCCAGCAGTTACGAGATGGTCTACGAGCAGTACTTC.

The chain recombines TRBV15 with TRBJ2-3; no clear D. Germline values: CDR1 LNHNV, CDR2 YYDKDF (reference sequence). The length of the CDR3 is 12 residues. V was trimmed by 0 bases and J by 8 bases, leaving 6 bases between them. The CDR3 DNA is TGTGCCACCAGCAGAGATCATACTACGCAGTATTTT. Translation: CATSRDHTTQYF. The entire variable domain, with the rest obtained from reference TRBV15 and TRBJ2-3, is as follows: DAMVIQNPRYQVTQFGKPVTLSCSQTLNHNVMYWYQQKSSQAPKLLFHYYDKDFNNEADTPDNFQSRRPNTSFCFLDIRSPGLGDTAMYLCATSRDHTTQYFGPGTRLTVL.